This T cell receptor beta chain was recorded in a study of blood T cells in healthy people across ages. Germline CDR1 and CDR2: SGDLS and YYNGEE. The V end was cut by 0 bases, the J end by 10 bases, with 14 bases between. This CDR3 region has 14 residues. A sample-barcoded 5' primer and a J-beta primer mix were used in a second PCR of about 6 to 12 cycles. Every cDNA molecule carried a tag from a template-switch adaptor bearing 12 random nucleotides. One entry per CDR3 protein, called by TCRdb with MiXCR from the 5' RACE reads. The table lists about 900,000 distinct CDR3 sequences, less than 80% of them singletons. A note on this clonotype: Its antigen is undetermined.

Findings of the study overall: Researchers judged that diversity estimates from one million T cells fell short of true values. No one knew whether donors had CMV, which possibly confounded expanded clonotype changes.

This chain joins TRBV9 and TRBJ2-1; no definite D call. The receptor was derived from a man in his thirties or forties in good health. The specimen sequenced was blood. CDR3 DNA sequence: TGTGCCAGCAGCGTAGGAAGCTATTCCAGCGAGCAGTTCTTC. This translates into CASSVGSYSSEQFF.